The 11 T cell receptor beta chains below come from one sample, sequenced in a study of shared clonotypes between healthy human individuals. Some clones are missing from TCRdb's copy, which holds only in-frame ones; the method was immunoSEQ multiplex PCR. The data contain some 1 million clones, around 74% of them singletons. The sample consisted of memory CD4+ T cells sorted from blood. Noted subset: CD45RA-negative fraction. The origin of the receptors is a man aged 18 to 29 in good health.

J is TRBJ2-1 and V is TRBV19; 7 nucleotides agree with TRBD2. Germline-derived CDR1 and CDR2 are LNHDA and SQIVND (reference sequence). This CDR3 comprises 14 residues. Losses at the gene ends were 11 bases for V and 6 bases for J; bases not matched to a gene: 13. CDR3 bases: TGTGCCGTCAGTAGTACGGGAGGCCCCAATGAGCAGTTCTTC. This gives the protein CAVSSTGGPNEQFF.

The rearrangement joins TRBV7-9 to TRBJ1-3; D is possibly TRBD1 (5 bases). This CDR3 has 15 residues. Germline assignment: CDR1 SEHNR and CDR2 FQNEAQ (reference sequence). Trimming removed 5 bases at V and 4 bases at J, with 15 bases between. CDR3: CASSPFQGPGNTIYF. CDR3 coding DNA: TGTGCCAGCAGCCCCTTCCAGGGTCCGGGAAACACCATATATTTT.

The chain is built from TRBV19 and TRBJ1-2; D might be TRBD1 (6 bases). With 11 bases removed from V and 0 bases from J, the gap between germline ends came to 13 bases. This CDR3 contains 13 residues. Germline assignment: CDR1 LNHDA and CDR2 SQIVND (reference sequence). The DNA of the CDR3 is TGTGCCTCAAGGGGGTCATCTAACTATGGCTACACCTTC. It translates to CASRGSSNYGYTF. Supplemented by reference TRBV19 and TRBJ1-2, the full variable domain reads DGGITQSPKYLFRKEGQNVTLSCEQNLNHDAMYWYRQDPGQGLRLIYYSQIVNDFQKGDIAEGYSVSREKKESFPLTVTSAQKNPTAFYLCASRGSSNYGYTFGSGTRLTVV.

The chain is built from TRBV18 and TRBJ1-1, with D possibly being TRBD1 (6 bases). The CDR3 has 15 amino acids. The germline V gene has CDR1 KGHSH and CDR2 LQKENI. Between the trimmed V and J ends, which lost 8 bases and 5 bases, there was a span of 21 bases. This chain's CDR3 is CASLLLGGGATEAFF. The CDR3 nucleotides read TGTGCCAGCCTTTTGCTGGGTGGGGGGGCGACTGAAGCTTTCTTT.

This chain links TRBV18 with TRBJ2-5, with 9 bases matching TRBD1. The CDR3 length is 14 residues. V shed 3 bases and J 4 bases; nucleotides not matched to a gene: 3. CDR1 KGHSH and CDR2 LQKENI come from the germline V gene. The CDR3 protein is CASSPTGGLETQYF. For the CDR3, the DNA is TGTGCCAGCTCACCCACAGGGGGCCTAGAGACCCAGTACTTC. The full variable domain, its missing parts supplied by reference TRBV18 and TRBJ2-5, is NAGVMQNPRHLVRRRGQEARLRCSPMKGHSHVYWYRQLPEEGLKFMVYLQKENIIDESGMPKERFSAEFPKEGPSILRIQQVVRGDSAAYFCASSPTGGLETQYFGPGTRLLVL.

Only one count was recorded for this clone. V usage is TRBV12-5 and J usage is TRBJ1-2; 7 nucleotides match TRBD1. Germline V gene lookup returns CDR1 LGHNT and CDR2 FRNRAP. The length of the CDR3 is 15 residues. J gave up 3 bases and V 0 bases, and 4 bases lay outside the gene matches. In nucleotides, the CDR3 is TGTGCTAGTGGTTTGGTACACAGGGGAGACTATGGCTACACCTTC. It translates to CASGLVHRGDYGYTF. Full variable domain (missing parts from reference TRBV12-5 and TRBJ1-2): DARVTQTPRHKVTEMGQEVTMRCQPILGHNTVFWYRQTMMQGLELLAYFRNRAPLDDSGMPKDRFSAEMPDATLATLKIQPSEPRDSAVYFCASGLVHRGDYGYTFGSGTRLTVV.

The V and J genes are TRBV19 and TRBJ1-1, with 8 bases that match TRBD1. CDR3 size: 13 residues. The J segment lost 4 bases and the V segment lost 5 bases, leaving 3 bases of the junction unmatched. Germline CDR1 reads LNHDA; CDR2 reads SQIVND (reference sequence). This CDR3 reads CASSVGQGTEAFF. The CDR3 DNA reads as TGTGCCAGTAGTGTTGGACAGGGCACTGAAGCTTTCTTT.

The V call is TRBV4-3, the J call TRBJ2-3, with 11 positions matching TRBD2. Germline loops: CDR1 LGHNA, CDR2 YSLEER. The CDR3 is 18 amino acids. Trimming removed 0 bases from V and 0 bases from J; junction bases left unmatched: 5. The CDR3 protein is CASSQEGTSGTSTDTQYF. The CDR3 DNA follows: TGCGCCAGCAGCCAAGAGGGGACTAGCGGAACTAGCACAGATACGCAGTATTTT.

The V and J genes are TRBV5-1 and TRBJ2-5; the match to TRBD2 covers 9 bases. V dropped 6 bases and J dropped 4; count of bases not matched to a gene: 13. The germline CDR1 and CDR2 sequences are SGHRS and YFSETQ. This CDR3 is built from 16 residues. CDR3 sequence: CASIKVGLAGRETQYF. CDR3 bases: TGCGCCAGCATCAAGGTAGGGCTAGCGGGACGAGAGACCCAGTACTTC.

V and J are TRBV7-2 and TRBJ2-3; 13 bases are shared with TRBD2. There are 17 residues in the CDR3. Germline lookup yields CDR1 SGHTA and CDR2 FQGNSA. The V and J ends lost 1 base and 7 bases, in that order; junction bases with no gene match: 8. As DNA, the CDR3 is TGTGCCAGCAGCTTAGGCATGGGACTAGCGGGATCATATACGCAGTATTTT. Amino acid sequence: CASSLGMGLAGSYTQYF.

J is TRBJ2-2 and V is TRBV25-1; 8 bases map to TRBD2. After removal of 6 bases from V and 1 base from J, the junction contained 1 base not matched to a gene. CDR1 and CDR2 (germline): MGHDK, SYGVNS. CDR3 size: 14 residues. CDR3 in amino acids: CASSGRVNTGELFF. In DNA, the CDR3 is TGTGCCAGCAGCGGGAGGGTGAACACCGGGGAGCTGTTTTTT.